By share, the clone carrying this TCR beta chain ranks as medium-sized (0.01 to 0.1%). This sample is drawn from a study of T cells after yellow fever vaccination. Background on the study: When fractions had low cell numbers, they were prepared with SMART-Seq v4 Ultra Low Input. Whole-study findings and limits: CD4 and CD8 compartments shared a small share of clonotypes, likely from convergent recombination. Abundant bulk-derived clonotypes could contaminate FACS-sorted repertoires.

5'RACE template switching added a universal primer site and UMIs to TCR cDNA. One entry per CDR3 protein, called by TCRdb with MiXCR from the 5' RACE reads. This sample yields 10,000 to 11,000 distinct CDR3 sequences, of which 4% to 6% are seen a single time; 1.6% belongs to the top ten. The length of the CDR3 is 14 residues. V was shortened by 3 bases and J by 0 bases, with 6 bases between the two germline ends. The V and J genes are TRBV12-3 or TRBV12-4 and TRBJ1-3; D call uncertain. This clonotype was obtained from a man aged 18 to 30 who received the YFV17D yellow fever vaccine. Specimen: PBMCs, either bulk or a sorted T-cell subset (CD4+, CD8+, memory, or dextramer-sorted; not recorded which), collected less than 16 days after the first yellow fever vaccination. This CDR3 reads CASSFPDSGNTIYF. The CDR3 DNA reads TGTGCCAGCAGTTTTCCCGACTCTGGAAACACCATATATTTT.